Listed below are T cell receptor beta chains from one sample, sequenced in a study of blood T cells in healthy people across ages. TCRdb re-analysed the 5' RACE reads in MiXCR, keeping a single row per CDR3 protein. This sample carries 780,000 or so distinct CDR3 sequences, approximately 53% of them seen once, and the ten largest clones take about 42%. What was sequenced was blood. These receptors all come from a man older than 75 in good health. Both conserved end residues are part of each CDR3. The D gene is left open where the match is weak. Size is stated for part of the rows, as once, few or many counts, or as a class when the clone is expanded.

>TRBV6-6|TRBJ2-1|NA|NA
TGTGCCAGCAGTTACTCGGAGGTGGGGGAGCAGTTCTTC
CASSYSEVGEQFF
>TRBV15|TRBJ2-7|NA|TRBD2
TGTGCCACCAGCAGAGATCTAAGCGGGAGTTTGGGGGAGCAGTACTTC
CATSRDLSGSLGEQYF
>TRBV11-2|TRBJ2-3|NA|TRBD2
TGTGCCAGCAGCTTAGTCGGGGGAGCGGGAGGTCGCACAGATACGCAGTATTTT
CASSLVGGAGGRTDTQYF
>TRBV20-1|TRBJ1-1|NA|NA
TGCAGTGCTAGACTGTCAGGGTATCAGAACACTGAAGCTTTCTTT
CSARLSGYQNTEAFF
>TRBV5-4|TRBJ2-7|NA|TRBD2
TGTGCCAGCAGCTCCCTCGGCGGGAGTATATACGAGCAGTACTTC
CASSSLGGSIYEQYF
>TRBV28|TRBJ2-7|NA|TRBD2
TGTGCCAGCAGGCAATCAGCGGGGCCGTTGGACGAGCAGTACTTC
CASRQSAGPLDEQYF
>TRBV7-9|TRBJ2-5|NA|NA
TGTGCCAGCAGCGTCCTCTCTTGGCGGGGTCAAGAGACCCAGTACTTC
CASSVLSWRGQETQYF
>TRBV5-1|TRBJ1-1|NA|NA
TGCGCCAGCAGCTCCAGGGGAGGCACTGAAGCTTTCTTT
CASSSRGGTEAFF
>TRBV20-1|TRBJ1-2|NA|TRBD1
TGCAGTGCTCTACAGGGGGAAGATGGCTACACCTTC
CSALQGEDGYTF
>TRBV29-1|TRBJ1-2|NA|NA
TGCAGCGTTGAAGACCCAGACAGGCGGCGTAACTATGGCTACACCTTC
CSVEDPDRRRNYGYTF
>TRBV10-3|TRBJ2-7|NA|NA
TGTGCCATCAGGACGGACAGTCTCTCCTCCTACAATGAGCAGTACTTC
CAIRTDSLSSYNEQYF
>TRBV29-1|TRBJ1-1|NA|NA
TGCAGCGTTGAATTGGGCGTGAACACTGAAGCTTTCTTT
CSVELGVNTEAFF
>TRBV27|TRBJ2-5|once|NA
TGTGCCAGCAGTGTAGTGGGGCCTAAGGAGACCCAGTACTTC
CASSVVGPKETQYF
>TRBV4-2|TRBJ2-7|once|NA
TGTGCCAGCAGCCAACCGGACTTCTTTGACTACGAGCAGTACTTC
CASSQPDFFDYEQYF
>TRBV7-2|TRBJ2-1|NA|NA
TGTGCCAGCAGCTTACTTCCGAGCTCCTGCAATGAGCAGTTCTTC
CASSLLPSSCNEQFF
>TRBV7-9|TRBJ2-7|NA|TRBD2
TGTGCCAGCAGCCGGACCGGGACTAGCGGGAGTATAGTCGAGCAGTACTTC
CASSRTGTSGSIVEQYF
>TRBV21-1|TRBJ2-1|NA|NA
TGTGCCAGCAGCAAAGCGATGGCTAGCGGGGTCTCCTACAATGAGCAGTTCTTC
CASSKAMASGVSYNEQFF